Each of the 32 T cell receptor beta chains below was sequenced from the same sample in a study of Tregs in tolerant kidney transplant recipients (dated by TCRdb to between 2018 and 2021). Receptor libraries were prepared by the immunoSEQ multiplex PCR assay. TCRdb obtained this table from immuneACCESS and retained in-frame rearrangements with V and J assigned. These tables miss some clones; where compared with another copy, unresolved V genes account for less than half of the shortfall, and the remainder is unexplained. Present in this sample are around 19,000 clones, roughly four fifths of which were seen just once. The ten largest clones add up to around 2.5% of the sample. The specimen sequenced was Tregs from blood. These receptors originate from a human donor in good health.

V is TRBV30 and J is TRBJ2-7; D might be TRBD2 (6 bases). CDR1 is GTSNPN, CDR2 SVGIG, per germline (reference sequence). V gave up 2 bases and J gave up 5 bases, with 25 bases separating them. The CDR3 is made up of 17 amino acids. Written as DNA, the CDR3 is TGTGCCTGGAGTAGGGGAAGGGCGTCGGGCCGCGGGGACGAGCAGTACTTC. Residues: CAWSRGRASGRGDEQYF.

The chain links TRBV11-2 to TRBJ2-1; TRBD2 aligns across 7 bases. CDR1 and CDR2 from the germline V gene are SGHAT and FQNNGV. V was clipped by 3 bases and J by 10 bases; unmatched bases: 9. CDR3 length: 14 residues. In DNA form, the CDR3 reads TGTGCCAGCAGCTTTTTACGGGGGGTAGGCGAGCAGTTCTTC. Protein sequence: CASSFLRGVGEQFF.

The rearrangement uses TRBV7-9 and TRBJ1-1; D gene uncertain. Germline assignment: CDR1 SEHNR and CDR2 FQNEAQ (reference sequence). The CDR3 is 15 amino acids. Trimming removed 5 bases at V and 8 bases at J, with 21 bases between. CDR3 DNA: TGTGCCAGCAGCCCCACCAGGATAGGGAATCGAGAAGCTTTCTTT. Amino acid sequence: CASSPTRIGNREAFF. The full variable domain, with the rest looked up from reference TRBV7-9 and TRBJ1-1, is DTGVSQNPRHKITKRGQNVTFRCDPISEHNRLYWYRQTLGQGPEFLTYFQNEAQLEKSRLLSDRFSAERPKGSFSTLEIQRTEQGDSAMYLCASSPTRIGNREAFFGQGTRLTVV.

V and J are TRBV7-2 and TRBJ2-4; TRBD2 is a possible D gene (5 bases). Germline loops: CDR1 SGHTA, CDR2 FQGNSA. This CDR3 has 13 amino acids. V shed 2 bases and J shed 7 bases, with 9 bases lying between them. DNA of the CDR3: TGTGCCAGCAGCTTACTTGGACTCAACATTCAGTACTTC. Translated: CASSLLGLNIQYF. Combining the CDR3 with reference TRBV7-2 and TRBJ2-4 gives the whole variable domain GAGVSQSPSNKVTEKGKDVELRCDPISGHTALYWYRQSLGQGLEFLIYFQGNSAPDKSGLPSDRFSAERTGGSVSTLTIQRTQQEDSAVYLCASSLLGLNIQYFGAGTRLSVL.

The V and J genes are TRBV7-3 and TRBJ2-1; maybe TRBD1 (5 bases). Germline-derived CDR1 and CDR2 are SGHTA and FQGTGA. V lost 5 bases and J lost 6, with 17 bases in between. The CDR3 extends over 15 amino acids. CDR3: CASSVQGQGGNEQFF. In DNA form, the CDR3 reads TGTGCCAGCAGCGTACAAGGCCAGGGTGGCAATGAGCAGTTCTTC.

The J gene is TRBJ2-7, the V gene TRBV11-2, with 8 nucleotides matching TRBD1. V shed 2 bases and J 4 bases; nucleotides not matched to a gene: 7. The CDR3 is made up of 15 amino acids. Germline assignment: CDR1 SGHAT and CDR2 FQNNGV. The CDR3 nucleotides read TGTGCCAGCAGCTTAACCGGGGACAGGCGTTACGAGCAGTACTTC. It codes for CASSLTGDRRYEQYF.

The V and J genes are TRBV5-1 and TRBJ2-2; D is undetermined. V was pared by 1 base and J by 1 base, with 8 bases between. CDR1 is SGHRS and CDR2 is YFSETQ in the germline V gene. This CDR3 region has 15 residues. CDR3 DNA sequence: TGCGCCAGCAGCTTGCTCTCCGGGAACACCGGGGAGCTGTTTTTT. It codes for CASSLLSGNTGELFF. The full variable domain, rest sourced from reference TRBV5-1 and TRBJ2-2, is KAGVTQTPRYLIKTRGQQVTLSCSPISGHRSVSWYQQTPGQGLQFLFEYFSETQRNKGNFPGRFSGRQFSNSRSEMNVSTLELGDSALYLCASSLLSGNTGELFFGEGSRLTVL.

This clone showed up just once. The J gene is TRBJ2-3, the V gene TRBV18; D tentatively fits TRBD1 or TRBD2 (5 bases each). The germline V gene encodes CDR1 KGHSH and CDR2 LQKENI. The CDR3 sequence is 16 residues long. The V end was cut by 6 bases, the J end by 3 bases, with 19 bases between. The CDR3 nucleotides are TGTGCCAGCTCTCGACACGGGGACCCCTGGACAGATACGCAGTATTTT. Translated: CASSRHGDPWTDTQYF.

V gene TRBV2 combines with J gene TRBJ1-5; 11 bases match TRBD1. This CDR3 region has 17 residues. The germline gives CDR1 SNHLY, CDR2 FYNNEI. Germline trimming cut 6 bases from V and 2 bases from J; bases unmatched to any gene: 9. The CDR3 nucleotides are TGTGCCAGCAGGGAGGACAGGGGGCAGATCGGCAATCAGCCCCAGCATTTT. Protein: CASREDRGQIGNQPQHF.

The rearrangement joins TRBV10-3 to TRBJ1-2, with TRBD1 as a possible D gene (5 bases). V lost 5 bases and J 1 base, leaving 5 bases between the germline ends. The CDR3 is made up of 12 amino acids. Germline assignment: CDR1 ENHRY and CDR2 SYGVKD. CDR3 nucleotide sequence: TGTGCCATCAGTCAGGGTAACTATGGCTACACCTTC. It specifies CAISQGNYGYTF.

The chain joins TRBV4-3 to TRBJ1-1, with D maybe TRBD1 (5 bases). The CDR3 runs 15 residues. In germline, CDR1 is LGHNA, CDR2 YSLEER. V was clipped by 0 bases and J by 1 base, with 9 bases between them. The CDR3 DNA reads as TGCGCCAGCAGCCAAGATCAGGGAGCGAACACTGAAGCTTTCTTT. Its translation is CASSQDQGANTEAFF.

This chain links TRBV11-2 with TRBJ2-5; 8 nucleotides align to TRBD1. The V gene's germline CDR1 is SGHAT and CDR2 FQNNGV. V shed 5 bases and J 5 bases; nucleotides not matched to a gene: 16. The CDR3 contains 17 residues. In nucleotides, the CDR3 is TGTGCCAGCAGCCTGGGCGGGACAGGCCCCAGGGGGGAGACCCAGTACTTC. It encodes CASSLGGTGPRGETQYF.

This rearrangement joins TRBV19 to TRBJ2-2, with D uncertain. The germline V gene encodes CDR1 LNHDA and CDR2 SQIVND (reference sequence). V was cut by 3 bases and J by 5 bases, with 10 bases left in between. This CDR3 has 14 residues. DNA of the CDR3: TGTGCCAGTAGTATCTCGGGTGGGACCGGGGAGCTGTTTTTT. It is translated as CASSISGGTGELFF. The full variable domain, completed using reference TRBV19 and TRBJ2-2, is DGGITQSPKYLFRKEGQNVTLSCEQNLNHDAMYWYRQDPGQGLRLIYYSQIVNDFQKGDIAEGYSVSREKKESFPLTVTSAQKNPTAFYLCASSISGGTGELFFGEGSRLTVL.

V usage is TRBV30 and J usage is TRBJ2-4; D may be TRBD2 (6 bases). With 2 bases removed from V and 0 bases from J, the gap between germline ends came to 11 bases. The CDR3 runs 15 residues. Per germline, CDR1 GTSNPN and CDR2 SVGIG (reference sequence). CDR3 residues: CAWSHQGLAKNIQYF. The DNA for the CDR3 is TGTGCCTGGAGTCATCAGGGACTAGCCAAAAACATTCAGTACTTC.

The genes are TRBV30 and TRBJ1-2; D uncertain. There are 14 residues in the CDR3. Germline CDR1 reads GTSNPN; CDR2 reads SVGIG (reference sequence). Trimming cost V 5 bases and J 2 bases, with 15 bases left between them. The CDR3 DNA reads TGTGCCTGGGGGTGGGGAAATAGAAACTATGGCTACACCTTC. Translation: CAWGWGNRNYGYTF.

V gene TRBV18 combines with J gene TRBJ1-1, with 8 bases matching TRBD1. CDR3 length equals 14 residues. Germline loops: CDR1 KGHSH, CDR2 LQKENI. The V and J ends lost 4 bases and 5 bases, in that order; junction bases with no gene match: 6. This CDR3 reads CASSRRGRRTEAFF. As DNA, the CDR3 is TGTGCCAGCTCACGCAGGGGGCGGAGGACTGAAGCTTTCTTT.

This clone was observed a single time. The rearrangement joins TRBV7-6 to TRBJ2-1; 9 nucleotides line up with TRBD2. With V trimmed by 2 bases and J by 7 bases, 9 bases remained unmatched. The CDR3 loop spans 16 amino acids. CDR1 SGHVS and CDR2 FNYEAQ come from the germline V gene. CDR3 nucleotide sequence: TGTGCCAGCAGCTTACCAGTAGCGGGAGCGAAGAATGAGCAGTTCTTC. Protein: CASSLPVAGAKNEQFF.

This chain uses TRBV11-2 with TRBJ2-1; D might be TRBD2 (6 bases). Trimming stripped 5 bases from V and 4 bases from J, with 21 bases between. CDR1 is SGHAT, CDR2 FQNNGV, per germline. This CDR3 comprises 17 residues. CDR3 in amino acids: CASSRWGKSGLYNEQFF. The CDR3 region has the DNA TGTGCCAGCAGCCGCTGGGGAAAAAGCGGGTTATACAATGAGCAGTTCTTC.

This clone was counted a few times. The chain recombines TRBV14 with TRBJ2-7; possibly TRBD2 for D (6 bases). The V gene's germline CDR1 is SGHDN and CDR2 FVKESK. CDR3 size: 16 residues. Trimming cost V 1 base and J 6 bases, with 19 bases left between them. For the CDR3, the DNA is TGTGCCAGCAGCCAAGGTCCAGGACGGGGGTTCTTCGAGCAGTACTTC. It is translated as CASSQGPGRGFFEQYF.

This clone was observed once. CDR3 DNA: TGTGCCAGCAGCGTAGGGCCAGCGGCCGAGACCCAGTACTTC. Residues: CASSVGPAAETQYF. The genes are TRBV9 and TRBJ2-5; possibly TRBD2 for D (5 bases). V dropped 0 bases and J dropped 5 bases, with 11 bases sitting between them. Germline assignment: CDR1 SGDLS and CDR2 YYNGEE. The CDR3 runs to 14 residues.

The CDR3 region has the DNA TGTGCCAGCAGCCAAGTGGGCGGGGGAAGCTACAATGAGCAGTTCTTC. Amino acids: CASSQVGGGSYNEQFF. The gene calls are TRBV4-2 and TRBJ2-1, with 7 bases fitting TRBD2. There are 16 residues in the CDR3. J gave up 3 bases and V 1 base, and 6 bases lay outside the gene matches. The germline CDR1 and CDR2 sequences are LGHNA and YNFKEQ.

The table lists this clone with a few counts. The rearrangement joins TRBV7-2 to TRBJ2-1; D is uncertain. The CDR3 length is 12 residues. With 2 bases removed from V and 7 bases from J, the gap between germline ends came to 6 bases. Germline V gene data show CDR1 as SGHTA and CDR2 as FQGNSA. The CDR3 DNA reads TGTGCCAGCAGCTTAAACGTGAATGAGCAGTTCTTC. It codes for CASSLNVNEQFF. Together with reference TRBV7-2 and TRBJ2-1, the CDR3 gives the full variable domain: GAGVSQSPSNKVTEKGKDVELRCDPISGHTALYWYRQSLGQGLEFLIYFQGNSAPDKSGLPSDRFSAERTGGSVSTLTIQRTQQEDSAVYLCASSLNVNEQFFGPGTRLTVL.

Concerning this clone: A clone one base away is much larger, so this may be a read error. The V call is TRBV14, the J call TRBJ1-2; 8 nucleotides match TRBD1. CDR3 length: 13 amino acids. The germline V gene encodes CDR1 SGHDN and CDR2 FVKESK. The CDR3: CASSDRGIYSYTF. Here the CDR3 DNA reads TGTGCCAGCAGCGACAGGGGAATCTATAGCTACACCTTC.

The J gene is TRBJ2-3, the V gene TRBV9; 8 nucleotides align to TRBD2. The CDR3 is 19 amino acids. Germline CDR1 reads SGDLS; CDR2 reads YYNGEE. Losses at the gene ends were 1 base for V and 1 base for J; bases not matched to a gene: 14. The CDR3 region has the DNA TGTGCCAGCAGCGTATCCCCCGGGAGGAGCGGGGGAGGCACAGATACGCAGTATTTT. This codes for CASSVSPGRSGGGTDTQYF.

V is TRBV5-1 and J is TRBJ2-1; TRBD2 agrees at 7 bases. Trimming took 3 bases from V and 4 from J; bases not matched to a gene: 10. The length of the CDR3 is 16 residues. CDR1 is SGHRS, CDR2 YFSETQ, per germline. The DNA for the CDR3 is TGCGCCAGCAGCTGGGGAGGCGGGGGATCTTACAATGAGCAGTTCTTC. It translates to CASSWGGGGSYNEQFF.

The V gene is TRBV6-1, the J gene TRBJ1-6, with D perhaps TRBD1 (5 bases). V lost 5 bases and J lost 5, with 10 bases in between. Germline assignment: CDR1 MNHNS and CDR2 SASEGT. This CDR3 contains 14 residues. CDR3 sequence (DNA): TGTGCCAGCAGTTCTCCAGGGAATAATTCACCCCTCCACTTT. Translation gives CASSSPGNNSPLHF.

The chain employs TRBV9 and TRBJ2-2; D is undetermined. CDR3 length: 16 amino acids. Per the germline V gene, CDR1 is SGDLS and CDR2 is YYNGEE. Trimming shortened V by 0 bases and J by 2 bases, and 11 bases separated the two germline ends. The chain's CDR3 is CASSVGSTQNTGELFF. The CDR3 region has the DNA TGTGCCAGCAGCGTAGGGTCTACCCAAAACACCGGGGAGCTGTTTTTT.

The chain has TRBV27 and TRBJ1-2; a weak D match, TRBD1 (6 bases). The CDR3 length is 15 residues. Trimming took 2 bases from V and 8 from J, leaving 18 bases between them. Germline-derived CDR1 and CDR2 are MNHEY and SMNVEV (reference sequence). CDR3 sequence (DNA): TGTGCCAGCAGTTTAATTTATGCAGGGGAAGAAGGCTACACCTTC. Translating gives CASSLIYAGEEGYTF.

This clone appeared once. This rearrangement joins TRBV7-2 to TRBJ2-7; perhaps TRBD2 as D (5 bases). This CDR3 spans 13 amino acids. Trimming removed 6 bases from V and 2 bases from J, with 11 bases in between. Germline V lookup: CDR1 SGHTA, CDR2 FQGNSA. The CDR3 sequence: CASRPREAYEQYF. The CDR3 DNA reads as TGTGCCAGCAGGCCCCGGGAAGCCTACGAGCAGTACTTC.

This chain uses TRBV5-6 with TRBJ1-2; tentative D call: TRBD1 (5 bases). The CDR3 loop spans 14 amino acids. Trimming removed 6 bases at V and 4 bases at J, with 16 bases between. CDR1 SGHDT and CDR2 YYEEEE come from the germline V gene. For the CDR3, the DNA is TGTGCCAGCACCATCTTTTGGGGGAGCTATGGCTACACCTTC. As protein: CASTIFWGSYGYTF.

CDR3 sequence: CASSSRGTGNTEAFF. CDR3 coding DNA: TGTGCCAGCAGCTCACGGGGGACGGGGAACACTGAAGCTTTCTTT. The chain recombines TRBV11-2 with TRBJ1-1; tentatively, D is TRBD1 (5 bases). Deletions cut 4 bases from V and 1 base from J, with 13 bases between. The CDR3 contains 15 residues. Germline CDR1 is SGHAT and CDR2 is FQNNGV. Full variable domain (remainder filled in from reference TRBV11-2 and TRBJ1-1): EAGVAQSPRYKIIEKRQSVAFWCNPISGHATLYWYQQILGQGPKLLIQFQNNGVVDDSQLPKDRFSAERLKGVDSTLKIQPAKLEDSAVYLCASSSRGTGNTEAFFGQGTRLTVV.

The V and J genes are TRBV12-5 and TRBJ2-6, with 7 nucleotides matching TRBD1. This CDR3 has 15 amino acids. The V gene's germline CDR1 is LGHNT and CDR2 FRNRAP. J lost 3 bases, V lost 6 bases, and 5 bases had no gene match. CDR3 coding DNA: TGTGCTAGTGGATTCACAGGGGTTGGGGCCAACGTCCTGACTTTC. It codes for CASGFTGVGANVLTF.